This TCR beta chain is drawn from a study of OX40 agonist ivuxolimab in advanced cancers. Deletions cut 1 base from V and 3 bases from J, with 16 bases between. The CDR3 is 16 residues long. Germline CDR1 and CDR2: SGHAT and FQDESV (reference sequence). The assay was immunoSEQ multiplex PCR, and TCRdb's table has in-frame clones only and misses some. The table records approximately 62,000 clones, almost 95% of them present only once. The sequencing here drew on CD4+ or CD8+ T cells sorted from blood, taken in a trial of the OX40 agonist ivuxolimab. The TCR sequence derives from an adult with an advanced solid tumor such as melanoma, head and neck, liver or kidney cancer. The genes are TRBV11-1 and TRBJ2-7; D is perhaps TRBD2 (6 bases). CDR3 nucleotides: TGTGCCAGCAGCTTAGAAGCGGGCACCTTCTACTACGAGCAGTACTTC. This codes for CASSLEAGTFYYEQYF.